Listed here is a single TCR beta chain. This sample was taken from a study of blood T cell repertoires in COVID-19. At the level of the study: Sites across the United States, Italy and Spain contributed samples from acute and convalescent COVID-19. PBMCs, B-cell-depleted T cells, or T cells were the source of the cDNA or gDNA that made up the material.

Study members were between roughly 18 and 89 years old and lived in 20 to 25 US regions. The CDR3 extends over 14 amino acids. CDR1 is LGHDT and CDR2 is YNNKEL in the germline V gene (reference sequence). V lost 0 bases, J lost 13 bases, and 13 bases lay in between. How the authors handled the data: From reference gene primer amplification, estimates of nucleated cell counts were derived. Method: immunoSEQ multiplex PCR; TCRdb's copy keeps in-frame clones and lacks some. The DNA gave D and trimming, while V, J and clone size come from that table. Here the sample spans hundreds of thousands of clones, around 86% being singletons.

Sequenced input: PBMCs or T cells enriched from blood (not recorded which). The J gene is TRBJ1-6, the V gene TRBV3-1 (or the pseudogene TRBV3-2); D unresolved. The receptor was derived from a woman between 50 and 59 years old who had recovered from COVID-19. For the CDR3, the DNA is TGTGCCAGCAGCCAAGATCCCCGGGAGGTGCCCCTCCACTTT. Its translation: CASSQDPREVPLHF.